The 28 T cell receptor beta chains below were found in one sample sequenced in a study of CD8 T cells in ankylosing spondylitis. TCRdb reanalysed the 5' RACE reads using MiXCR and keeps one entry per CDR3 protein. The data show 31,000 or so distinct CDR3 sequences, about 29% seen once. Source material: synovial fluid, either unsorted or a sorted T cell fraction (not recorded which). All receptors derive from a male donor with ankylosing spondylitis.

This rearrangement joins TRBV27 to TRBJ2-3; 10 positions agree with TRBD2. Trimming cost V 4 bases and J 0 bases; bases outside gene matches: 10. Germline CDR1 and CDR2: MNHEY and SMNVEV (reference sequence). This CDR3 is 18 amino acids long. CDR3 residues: CASSSKWTSGTSTDTQYF. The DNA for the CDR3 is TGTGCCAGCAGTTCGAAGTGGACTAGCGGAACTAGCACAGATACGCAGTATTTT.

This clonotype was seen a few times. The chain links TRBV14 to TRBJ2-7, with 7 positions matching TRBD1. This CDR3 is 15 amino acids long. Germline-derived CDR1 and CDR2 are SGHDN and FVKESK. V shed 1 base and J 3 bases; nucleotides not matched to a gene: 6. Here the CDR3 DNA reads TGTGCCAGCAGCCAAGGAGGGGGCACAGTCTACGAGCAGTACTTC. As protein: CASSQGGGTVYEQYF.

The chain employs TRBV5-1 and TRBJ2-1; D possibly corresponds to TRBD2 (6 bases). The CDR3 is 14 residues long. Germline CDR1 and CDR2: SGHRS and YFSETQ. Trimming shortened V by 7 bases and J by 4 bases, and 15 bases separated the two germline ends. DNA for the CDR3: TGCGCCAGCCGGGACTCGCCCGAATACAATGAGCAGTTCTTC. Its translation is CASRDSPEYNEQFF.

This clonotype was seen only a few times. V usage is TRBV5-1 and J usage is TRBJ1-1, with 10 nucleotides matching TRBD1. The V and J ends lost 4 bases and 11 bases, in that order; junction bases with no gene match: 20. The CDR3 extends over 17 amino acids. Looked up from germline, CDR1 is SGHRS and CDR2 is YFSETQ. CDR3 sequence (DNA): TGCGCCAGCAGCAGAAGGCTGACGTGGACAGGGGGGCAAACGGCTTTCTTT. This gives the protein CASSRRLTWTGGQTAFF.

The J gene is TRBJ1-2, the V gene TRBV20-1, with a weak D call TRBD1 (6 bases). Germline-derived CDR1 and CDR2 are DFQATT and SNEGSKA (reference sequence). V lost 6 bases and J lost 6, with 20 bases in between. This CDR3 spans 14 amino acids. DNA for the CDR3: TGCAGTGCCCTAACCTGGACAGATAAAGATGGCTACACCTTC. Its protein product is CSALTWTDKDGYTF.

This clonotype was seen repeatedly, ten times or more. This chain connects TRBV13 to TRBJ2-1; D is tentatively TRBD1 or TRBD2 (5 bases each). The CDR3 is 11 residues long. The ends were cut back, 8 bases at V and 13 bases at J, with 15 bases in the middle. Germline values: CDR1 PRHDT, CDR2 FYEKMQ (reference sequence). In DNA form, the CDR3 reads TGTGCCAGCTCCGTGGGGGATGGACAGTTCTTC. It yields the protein CASSVGDGQFF. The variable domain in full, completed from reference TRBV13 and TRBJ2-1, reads AAGVIQSPRHLIKEKRETATLKCYPIPRHDTVYWYQQGPGQDPQFLISFYEKMQSDKGSIPDRFSAQQFSDYHSELNMSSLELGDSALYFCASSVGDGQFFGPGTRLTVL.

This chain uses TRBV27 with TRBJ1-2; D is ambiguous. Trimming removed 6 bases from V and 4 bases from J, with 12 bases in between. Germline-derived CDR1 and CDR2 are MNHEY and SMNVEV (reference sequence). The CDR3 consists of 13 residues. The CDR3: CASRPGGSYGYTF. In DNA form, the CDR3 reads TGTGCCAGCAGGCCCGGAGGGAGCTATGGCTACACCTTC.

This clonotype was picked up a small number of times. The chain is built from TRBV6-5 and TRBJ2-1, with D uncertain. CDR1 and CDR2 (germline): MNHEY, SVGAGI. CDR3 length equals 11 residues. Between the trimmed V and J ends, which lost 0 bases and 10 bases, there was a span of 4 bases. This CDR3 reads CASSYSEEQFF. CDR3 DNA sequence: TGTGCCAGCAGTTACTCGGAGGAGCAGTTCTTC.

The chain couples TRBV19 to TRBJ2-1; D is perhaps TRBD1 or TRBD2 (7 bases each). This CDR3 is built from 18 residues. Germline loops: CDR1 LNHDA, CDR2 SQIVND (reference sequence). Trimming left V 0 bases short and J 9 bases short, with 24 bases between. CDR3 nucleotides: TGTGCCAGTAGTATAGATAACTGGGGAGGGGGCGCAGATAGTGAGCAGTTCTTC. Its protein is CASSIDNWGGGADSEQFF.

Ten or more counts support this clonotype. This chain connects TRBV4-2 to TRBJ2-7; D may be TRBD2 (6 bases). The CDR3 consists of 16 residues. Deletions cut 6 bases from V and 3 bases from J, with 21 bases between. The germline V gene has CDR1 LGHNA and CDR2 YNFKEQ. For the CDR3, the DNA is TGTGCCAGCAGACCCGATGCGAGCGGGCCTTTCTACGAGCAGTACTTC. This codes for CASRPDASGPFYEQYF.

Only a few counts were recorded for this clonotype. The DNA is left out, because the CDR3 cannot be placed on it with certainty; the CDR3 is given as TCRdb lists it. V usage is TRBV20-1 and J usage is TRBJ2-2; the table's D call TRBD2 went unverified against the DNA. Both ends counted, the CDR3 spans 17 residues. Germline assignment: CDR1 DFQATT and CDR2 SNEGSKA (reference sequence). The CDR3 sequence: CSATVLGGMNTGELFFF.

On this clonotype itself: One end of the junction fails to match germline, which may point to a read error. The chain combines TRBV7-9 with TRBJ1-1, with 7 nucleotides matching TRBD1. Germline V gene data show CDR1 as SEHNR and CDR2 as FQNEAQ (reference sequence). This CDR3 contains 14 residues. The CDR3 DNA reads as TGTGCCAGCATCTTAAAGACAGGGAACACTGAAGCGTTCTTT. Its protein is CASILKTGNTEAFF. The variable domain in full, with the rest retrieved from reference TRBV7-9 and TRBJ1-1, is DTGVSQNPRHKITKRGQNVTFRCDPISEHNRLYWYRQTLGQGPEFLTYFQNEAQLEKSRLLSDRFSAERPKGSFSTLEIQRTEQGDSAMYLCASILKTGNTEAFFGQGTRLTVV.

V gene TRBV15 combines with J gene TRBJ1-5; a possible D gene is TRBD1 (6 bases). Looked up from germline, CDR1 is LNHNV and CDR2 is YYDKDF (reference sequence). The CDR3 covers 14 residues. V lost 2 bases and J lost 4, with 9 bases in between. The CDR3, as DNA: TGTGCCACCAGCAGACCGGACAGTAATCAGCCCCAGCATTTT. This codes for CATSRPDSNQPQHF.

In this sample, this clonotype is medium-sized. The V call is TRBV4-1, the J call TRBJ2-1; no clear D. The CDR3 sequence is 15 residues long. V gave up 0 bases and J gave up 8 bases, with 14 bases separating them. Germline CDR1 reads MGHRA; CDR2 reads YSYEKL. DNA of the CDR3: TGCGCCAGCAGCCAAGACCCTTTACTTGGGTATGAGCAGTTCTTC. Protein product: CASSQDPLLGYEQFF.

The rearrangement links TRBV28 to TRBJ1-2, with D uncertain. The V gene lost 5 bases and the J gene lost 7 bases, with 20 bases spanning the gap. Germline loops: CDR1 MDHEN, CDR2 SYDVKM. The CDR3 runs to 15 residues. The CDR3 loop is CASSGDILGRGGYTF. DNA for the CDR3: TGTGCCAGCAGTGGGGATATCTTAGGGAGAGGTGGCTACACCTTC.

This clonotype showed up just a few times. CDR3 in DNA: TGTGCCAGCAGTGAAGAGGGGGCGAGCAATCAGCCCCAGCATTTT. Its translation: CASSEEGASNQPQHF. The J gene is TRBJ1-5, the V gene TRBV6-1; 7 nucleotides match TRBD1. Germline V CDR1 and CDR2: MNHNS, SASEGT. This CDR3 has 15 residues. V dropped 1 base and J dropped 1; count of bases not matched to a gene: 1.

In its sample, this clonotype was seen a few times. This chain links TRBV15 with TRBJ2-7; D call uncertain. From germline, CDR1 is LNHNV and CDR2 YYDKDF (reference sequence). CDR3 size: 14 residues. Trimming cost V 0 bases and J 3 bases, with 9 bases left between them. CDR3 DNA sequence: TGTGCCACCAGCAGAGACAGGACGGTCTACGAGCAGTACGTC. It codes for CATSRDRTVYEQYV.

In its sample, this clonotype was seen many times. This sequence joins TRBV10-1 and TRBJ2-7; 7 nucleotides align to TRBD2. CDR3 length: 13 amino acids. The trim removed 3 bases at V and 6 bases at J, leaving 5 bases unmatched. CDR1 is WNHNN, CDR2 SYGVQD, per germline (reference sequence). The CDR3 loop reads CASSDPAGIEQYF. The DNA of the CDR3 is TGCGCCAGCAGTGATCCAGCGGGGATCGAGCAGTACTTC.

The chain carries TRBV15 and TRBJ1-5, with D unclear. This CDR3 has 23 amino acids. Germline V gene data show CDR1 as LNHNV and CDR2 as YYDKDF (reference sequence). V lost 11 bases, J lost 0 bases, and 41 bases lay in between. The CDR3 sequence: CAVLGSGVCHTHDALCSNQPQHF. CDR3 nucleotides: TGTGCCGTCTTGGGGTCTGGGGTTTGCCACACTCATGATGCACTGTGTAGCAATCAGCCCCAGCATTTT.

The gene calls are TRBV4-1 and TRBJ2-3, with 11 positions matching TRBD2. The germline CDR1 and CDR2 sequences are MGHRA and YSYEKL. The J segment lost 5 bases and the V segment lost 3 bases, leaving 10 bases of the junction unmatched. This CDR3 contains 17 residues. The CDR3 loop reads CASSQAIAGGAIDTQYF. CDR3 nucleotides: TGCGCCAGCAGCCAGGCTATAGCGGGAGGGGCAATAGATACGCAGTATTTT.

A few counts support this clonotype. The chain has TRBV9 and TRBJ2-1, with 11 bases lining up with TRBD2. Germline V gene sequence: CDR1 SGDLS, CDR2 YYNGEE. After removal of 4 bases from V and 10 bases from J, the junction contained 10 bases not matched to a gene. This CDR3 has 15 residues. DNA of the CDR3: TGTGCCAGCAGCATCCTAGCGGGGGGTTTGGTCGAGCAGTTCTTC. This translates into CASSILAGGLVEQFF. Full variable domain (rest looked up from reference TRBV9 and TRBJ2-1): DSGVTQTPKHLITATGQRVTLRCSPRSGDLSVYWYQQSLDQGLQFLIQYYNGEERAKGNILERFSAQQFPDLHSELNLSSLELGDSALYFCASSILAGGLVEQFFGPGTRLTVL.

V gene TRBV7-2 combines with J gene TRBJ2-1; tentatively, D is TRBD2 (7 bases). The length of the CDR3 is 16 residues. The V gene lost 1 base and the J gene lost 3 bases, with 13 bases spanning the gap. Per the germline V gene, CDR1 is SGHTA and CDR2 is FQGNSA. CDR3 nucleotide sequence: TGTGCCAGCAGCTTAGATGGGAGGGGGAGCTACAATGAGCAGTTCTTC. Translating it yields CASSLDGRGSYNEQFF.

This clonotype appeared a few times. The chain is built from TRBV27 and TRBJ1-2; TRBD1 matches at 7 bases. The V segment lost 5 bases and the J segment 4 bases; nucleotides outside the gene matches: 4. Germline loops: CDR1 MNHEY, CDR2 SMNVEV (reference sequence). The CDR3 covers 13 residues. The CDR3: CASSPGGVYGYTF. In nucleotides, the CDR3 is TGTGCCAGCAGTCCAGGGGGGGTCTATGGCTACACCTTC.

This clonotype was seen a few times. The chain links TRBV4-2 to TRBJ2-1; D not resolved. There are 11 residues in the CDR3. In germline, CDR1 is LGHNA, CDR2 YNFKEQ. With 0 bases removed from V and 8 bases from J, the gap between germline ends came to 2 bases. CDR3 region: CASSQDHEQFF. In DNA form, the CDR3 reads TGTGCCAGCAGCCAAGATCATGAGCAGTTCTTC.

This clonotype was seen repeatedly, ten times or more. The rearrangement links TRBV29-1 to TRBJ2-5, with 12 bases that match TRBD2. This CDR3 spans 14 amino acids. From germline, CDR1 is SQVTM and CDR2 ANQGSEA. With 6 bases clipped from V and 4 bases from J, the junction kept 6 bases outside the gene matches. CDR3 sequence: CSVDGLAGTETQYF. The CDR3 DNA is TGCAGCGTGGATGGACTAGCGGGAACAGAGACCCAGTACTTC.

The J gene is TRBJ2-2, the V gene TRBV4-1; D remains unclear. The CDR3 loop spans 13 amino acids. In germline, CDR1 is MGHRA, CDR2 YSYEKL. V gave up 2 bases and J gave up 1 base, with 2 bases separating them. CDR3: CASSQWNTGELFF. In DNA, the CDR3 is TGCGCCAGCAGCCAATGGAACACCGGGGAGCTGTTTTTT.

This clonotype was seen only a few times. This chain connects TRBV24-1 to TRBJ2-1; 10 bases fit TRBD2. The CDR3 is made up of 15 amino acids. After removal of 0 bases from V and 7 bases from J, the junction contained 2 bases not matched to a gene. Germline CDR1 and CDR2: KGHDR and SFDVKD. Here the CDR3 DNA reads TGTGCCACCAGTGATTTGACTAGCGGGACGAATGAGCAGTTCTTC. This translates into CATSDLTSGTNEQFF.

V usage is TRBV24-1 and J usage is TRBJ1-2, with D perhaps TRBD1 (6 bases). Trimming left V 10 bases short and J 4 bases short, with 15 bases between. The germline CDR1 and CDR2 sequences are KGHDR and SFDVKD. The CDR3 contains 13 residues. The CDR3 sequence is CATARGGGYGYTF. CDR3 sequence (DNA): TGTGCCACTGCCCGAGGAGGGGGCTATGGCTACACCTTC.